This section outlines one T cell receptor beta chain sequence together with its context. This record comes from a study of blood T cell repertoires in COVID-19. Across the whole study: Whether acute or convalescent, the COVID-19 samples came from the United States, Italy and Spain. PBMCs, B-cell-depleted T cells, or T cells were the source of the cDNA or gDNA that made up the material.

From germline, CDR1 is SNHLY and CDR2 FYNNEI. V was clipped by 4 bases and J by 1 base; unmatched bases: 4. The CDR3 contains 15 residues. Methods used by the authors: Nucleated cell counts were estimated from reference gene primer amplification. Profiling relied on immunoSEQ multiplex PCR, and the TCRdb table lists in-frame clones only, not all of them. V and J calls and clone size follow that table, whereas D and trimming were derived from the DNA. The sample contains around 300,000 clones, 80% to 90% of which appear only once. Sequenced input: peripheral blood. The chain uses TRBV2 and TRBJ2-3; 8 bases line up with TRBD2. The receptor was derived from a woman in her sixties or seventies with acute or convalescent COVID-19. CDR3 sequence reads: CASSVAGLGTDTQYF. The CDR3 DNA reads TGTGCCAGCAGTGTAGCGGGACTAGGCACAGATACGCAGTATTTT.